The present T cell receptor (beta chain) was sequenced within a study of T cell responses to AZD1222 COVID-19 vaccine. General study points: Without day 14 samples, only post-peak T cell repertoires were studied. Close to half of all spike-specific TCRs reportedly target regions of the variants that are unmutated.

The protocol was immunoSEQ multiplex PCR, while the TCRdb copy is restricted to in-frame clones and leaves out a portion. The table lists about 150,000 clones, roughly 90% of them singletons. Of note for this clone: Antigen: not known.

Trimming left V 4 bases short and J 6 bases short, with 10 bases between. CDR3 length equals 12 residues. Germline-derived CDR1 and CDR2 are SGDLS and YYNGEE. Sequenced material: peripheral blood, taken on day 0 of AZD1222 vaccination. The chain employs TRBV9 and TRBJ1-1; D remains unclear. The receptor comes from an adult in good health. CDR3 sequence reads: CASSPPGPEAFF. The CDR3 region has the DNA TGTGCCAGCAGCCCCCCCGGGCCTGAAGCTTTCTTT.